The next 18 T cell receptor beta chains were all read from a single sample in a study of beta chain features in type 1 diabetes. Findings and caveats of the study: TCRB CDR3 length was moderately but significantly reduced in all four CD4+ subsets of Type 1 diabetes patients.

Their target antigens are unknown. TCRB transcripts that were expressed got sequenced, as all of the isolated RNA had been reverse transcribed. TCRdb's table, derived via immunoSEQ multiplex PCR, lists solely in-frame clones and lacks some. Here the sample spans about 650,000 clones, under 15% being singletons. Sequenced: naive CD4+ T cells from blood. The receptors shown here come from a man aged 30-40 years with type 1 diabetes.

This clone has more than one count but fewer than ten. The genes are TRBV4-3 and TRBJ2-1, with D maybe TRBD1 (8 bases). V was pared by 0 bases and J by 3 bases, with 12 bases between. Germline V CDR1 and CDR2: LGHNA, YSLEER. This CDR3 comprises 16 residues. The CDR3 loop reads CASSQEQGGNYNEQFF. The CDR3 DNA reads TGCGCCAGCAGCCAAGAACAGGGGGGGAACTACAATGAGCAGTTCTTC.

The rearrangement uses TRBV19 and TRBJ2-3; TRBD2 agrees at 9 bases. Germline V gene data show CDR1 as LNHDA and CDR2 as SQIVND (reference sequence). V lost 3 bases, J lost 0 bases, and 1 base stayed unmatched. The CDR3 is made up of 15 amino acids. CDR3 coding DNA: TGTGCCAGTAGTATGCGGGGGGGCAGCACAGATACGCAGTATTTT. This gives the protein CASSMRGGSTDTQYF.

The V gene is TRBV30, the J gene TRBJ2-5, with D tentatively TRBD2 (7 bases). Trimming stripped 4 bases from V and 4 bases from J, with 13 bases between. CDR1 and CDR2 from the germline V gene are GTSNPN and SVGIG (reference sequence). The CDR3 has 13 amino acids. As DNA, the CDR3 is TGTGCCTGGAAAGAGGGGGGGGCAGAGACCCAGTACTTC. Its translation: CAWKEGGAETQYF.

V is TRBV6-5 and J is TRBJ2-5; 7 bases are a match to TRBD2. The CDR3 sequence is 14 residues long. Per the germline V gene, CDR1 is MNHEY and CDR2 is SVGAGI. After removal of 1 base from V and 5 bases from J, the junction contained 4 bases not matched to a gene. CDR3 nucleotides: TGTGCCAGCAGTTACTTTGGACTAGAGGAGACCCAGTACTTC. Its protein is CASSYFGLEETQYF.

The V call is TRBV4-3, the J call TRBJ1-2; tentatively, D is TRBD1 (5 bases). The CDR3 is 13 amino acids. The germline CDR1 and CDR2 sequences are LGHNA and YSLEER. Deletions cut 0 bases from V and 7 bases from J, with 9 bases between. CDR3 nucleotides: TGCGCCAGCAGCCAAGAGGAGGGGAGTGGCTACACCTTC. Its translation: CASSQEEGSGYTF.

This chain connects TRBV21-1 to TRBJ2-7; the table's D call, TRBD1, was not checked against the DNA. TRBV21-1 is labeled a pseudogene. CDR3 length equals 14 residues. Here the CDR3 reads CASSKSPRVIAKYF. CDR3 in DNA: TGTGCCAGCAGCAAATCGCCCAGGGTTATCGCTAAGTACTTC.

There are a few counts of this clone. The sample contains more than one DNA sequence encoding this CDR3. CDR3 sequence reads: CASSLGLASNEQFF. The CDR3 DNA reads TGTGCCAGCAGCTTGGGACTAGCAAGCAATGAGCAGTTCTTC. This chain joins TRBV5-4 and TRBJ2-1; TRBD2 matches 7 bases. Trimming cost V 0 bases and J 6 bases; bases outside gene matches: 3. The length of the CDR3 is 14 residues. CDR1 and CDR2 (germline): SGHNT, YYREEE (reference sequence).

The genes are TRBV4-2 and TRBJ1-6; D not resolved. From germline, CDR1 is LGHNA and CDR2 YNFKEQ. V was clipped by 0 bases and J by 3 bases, with 6 bases between them. CDR3 size: 15 residues. CDR3 region: CASSQDAFYNSPLHF. In nucleotides, the CDR3 is TGTGCCAGCAGCCAAGATGCATTCTATAATTCACCCCTCCACTTT.

The table lists this clone with a few counts. The V gene is TRBV28, the J gene TRBJ1-2, with a tentative D call TRBD1 (5 bases). Germline CDR1 is MDHEN and CDR2 is SYDVKM. Trimming took 3 bases from V and 4 from J, leaving 12 bases between them. The CDR3 has 14 residues. As DNA, the CDR3 is TGTGCCAGCAGTTTTGGCGGGGCCGGCTATGGCTACACCTTC. As protein: CASSFGGAGYGYTF.

In regard to this clone: Distinct nucleotide sequences in the sample also encode this CDR3. The CDR3 protein is CASSQGDRENTEAFF. CDR3 in DNA: TGCGCCAGCAGCCAAGGCGATCGGGAGAACACTGAAGCTTTCTTT. V usage is TRBV4-1 and J usage is TRBJ1-1; D is unresolved. CDR3 length: 15 residues. Trimming removed 1 base from V and 1 base from J, with 10 bases in between. Germline lookup yields CDR1 MGHRA and CDR2 YSYEKL.

The chain joins TRBV5-4 to TRBJ2-5; no clear D gene. This CDR3 contains 14 residues. Germline V gene sequence: CDR1 SGHNT, CDR2 YYREEE (reference sequence). Between the trimmed V and J ends, which lost 6 bases and 2 bases, there was a span of 14 bases. Here the CDR3 reads CASKVWVGQETQYF. CDR3 nucleotides: TGTGCCAGCAAGGTGTGGGTCGGGCAAGAGACCCAGTACTTC.

This clone was detected only a few times. The V call is TRBV4-3, the J call TRBJ2-6; 8 bases match TRBD2. Germline CDR1 and CDR2: LGHNA and YSLEER. With 4 bases clipped from V and 2 bases from J, the junction kept 10 bases outside the gene matches. This CDR3 has 18 residues. The CDR3 DNA follows: TGCGCCAGCAGCCCCACTCGGGGGGGGGCAACTGGGGCCAACGTCCTGACTTTC. Encoded protein: CASSPTRGGATGANVLTF.

This clone has more than one count but fewer than ten. This rearrangement joins TRBV2 to TRBJ1-4; TRBD1 might be the D (5 bases). This CDR3 has 12 residues. Germline V gene lookup returns CDR1 SNHLY and CDR2 FYNNEI. The V end lost 4 bases, the J end lost 8 bases, and 8 bases lay between the germline ends. This CDR3 reads CASSVSGEKLFF. The CDR3 nucleotides read TGTGCCAGCAGTGTGTCAGGGGAAAAACTGTTTTTT.

Only a few counts were recorded for this clone. Written as DNA, the CDR3 is TGTGCCAGCAGCCCCTTAGGGGTTAGATACGAGCAGTACTTC. It yields the protein CASSPLGVRYEQYF. The rearrangement uses TRBV9 and TRBJ2-7; maybe TRBD1 (5 bases). The CDR3 is 14 residues long. CDR1 is SGDLS and CDR2 is YYNGEE in the germline V gene. The ends were cut back, 4 bases at V and 4 bases at J, with 15 bases in the middle.

The rearrangement uses TRBV6-5 and TRBJ2-2, with D unresolved. The germline gives CDR1 MNHEY, CDR2 SVGAGI. The CDR3 runs 14 residues. Trimming pared 6 bases from V and 11 bases from J, leaving 19 bases between. CDR3 protein: CASSLGTAARELFF. CDR3 bases: TGTGCCAGCAGCCTAGGTACGGCCGCCCGCGAGCTGTTTTTT.

The rearrangement uses TRBV27 and TRBJ1-6; D is unclear. This CDR3 spans 15 amino acids. V lost 3 bases to trimming and J lost 7 bases, with 13 bases between them. In germline, CDR1 is MNHEY, CDR2 SMNVEV (reference sequence). The CDR3 loop is CASSFLRETNSPLHF. CDR3 sequence (DNA): TGTGCCAGCAGTTTCCTTCGGGAGACAAATTCACCCCTCCACTTT.

This clone was found a few times. The rearrangement joins TRBV6-1 to TRBJ1-1; D unresolved. Germline V CDR1 and CDR2: MNHNS, SASEGT. The CDR3 has 11 residues. V was trimmed by 4 bases and J by 5 bases, leaving 5 bases between them. The DNA for the CDR3 is TGTGCCAGCAGTGGGAGGACTGAAGCTTTCTTT. Translating it yields CASSGRTEAFF.

V usage is TRBV12-5 and J usage is TRBJ2-1; possible D gene TRBD2, 7 bases. This CDR3 is built from 14 residues. V lost 6 bases and J lost 4, with 13 bases in between. Germline CDR1 reads LGHNT; CDR2 reads FRNRAP. The CDR3, as DNA: TGTGCTAGTGGCCGGGGGGCTACGTACAATGAGCAGTTCTTC. Its protein product is CASGRGATYNEQFF.